This T cell receptor (beta chain) was identified during a study of CD4 and CD8 cells across lung adenocarcinoma regions. TCRdb independently ran MiXCR on the PCR reads; one entry per CDR3 protein. The sample consists of over 4,500 distinct CDR3 sequences, about 53% of them appearing once. The CDR3 is 11 residues long. The V and J ends lost 7 bases and 1 base respectively, with 2 bases between them. CDR1 and CDR2 (germline): MNHNS, SASEGT. The patients had localized lung adenocarcinoma, a non-small cell subtype. The chain is built from TRBV6-1 and TRBJ1-5; D unclear. The receptor's source is a male donor with lung adenocarcinoma. The CD4 and CD8 labels of this study may be unreliable. Sequenced material: CD4+ T cells from the margin of a lung tumor. The DNA for the CDR3 is TGTGCCAGCAACAGCAATCAGCCCCAGCATTTT. It codes for CASNSNQPQHF.